Following are 8 T cell receptor beta chains from one sample sequenced in a study of post-analysis software for immune sequencing data. Study-wide points: When patients were compared with controls, about five TRBV segments were more frequent, TRBV5-6, TRBV5-1 and TRBV20-1 among them.

Tagging with unique molecular identifiers was a feature of the TCR beta cDNA libraries. TCRdb re-derived calls from the PCR reads in MiXCR, one entry per CDR3 protein. The sample contains about 540,000 distinct CDR3 sequences, around 31% of which appear only once. The antigens of these receptors remain unknown. Sequencing was carried out using blood. These receptors were taken from a girl younger than 18 with multiple sclerosis.

The chain uses TRBV7-9 and TRBJ2-7; D possibly corresponds to TRBD2 (6 bases). Looked up from germline, CDR1 is SEHNR and CDR2 is FQNEAQ (reference sequence). This CDR3 has 14 residues. Trimming cost V 5 bases and J 0 bases, with 11 bases left between them. DNA of the CDR3: TGTGCCAGCAGCCAGGGACTCTTCTCCTACGAGCAGTACTTC. This translates into CASSQGLFSYEQYF.

This clonotype was seen only a few times. The chain combines TRBV12-3 or TRBV12-4 with TRBJ2-3, with 10 bases matching TRBD2. CDR3 length: 16 amino acids. The ends lost 5 bases at V and 2 bases at J; junction bases unmatched: 7. CDR3 nucleotide sequence: TGTGCCAGCAGTCGTCCAGCGGGGGGGGTCACAGATACGCAGTATTTT. Its translation is CASSRPAGGVTDTQYF.

This clonotype was detected only a few times. A much larger clone lies one base from this, so it may be a read error. The chain combines TRBV28 with TRBJ2-1; TRBD2 might be the D (5 bases). Germline CDR1 is MDHEN and CDR2 is SYDVKM. The ends were cut back, 6 bases at V and 4 bases at J, with 16 bases in the middle. The CDR3 runs 15 residues. CDR3 region: CASSTTSRTYNEQFF. For the CDR3, the DNA is TGTGCCAGCAGCACAACGTCCCGGACTTACAATGAGCAGTTCTTC. Drawing the rest from reference TRBV28 and TRBJ2-1, the complete variable domain is DVKVTQSSRYLVKRTGEKVFLECVQDMDHENMFWYRQDPGLGLRLIYFSYDVKMKEKGDIPEGYSVSREKKERFSLILESASTNQTSMYLCASSTTSRTYNEQFFGPGTRLTVL.

This clonotype was counted a few times. The rearrangement links TRBV2 to TRBJ1-2; tentative D call: TRBD1 (5 bases). V lost 6 bases and J 8 bases, leaving 13 bases between the germline ends. This CDR3 spans 12 amino acids. Germline values: CDR1 SNHLY, CDR2 FYNNEI. CDR3 coding DNA: TGTGCCAGCAGGCGGGGCGTATACGGCTACACCTTC. Its translation: CASRRGVYGYTF.

V is TRBV6-6 and J is TRBJ1-4; D is ambiguous. Germline values: CDR1 MNHNY, CDR2 SVGAGI (reference sequence). V lost 2 bases, J lost 5 bases, and 12 bases lay in between. The CDR3 runs to 15 residues. CDR3 in amino acids: CASSYDLGVNEKLFF. The CDR3 DNA reads as TGTGCCAGCAGTTACGATTTAGGTGTAAATGAAAAACTGTTTTTT.

The chain has TRBV7-9 and TRBJ1-3, with 12 bases that match TRBD1. The length of the CDR3 is 15 residues. With 5 bases clipped from V and 4 bases from J, the junction kept 3 bases outside the gene matches. From germline, CDR1 is SEHNR and CDR2 FQNEAQ (reference sequence). DNA of the CDR3: TGTGCCAGCAGCCCAGGGACAGGGGGCGGAAACACCATATATTTT. Translated: CASSPGTGGGNTIYF.

This clonotype was seen only a few times. For the CDR3, the DNA is TGCAGTGCTAGCGATAAGGAACTAAAGGACAGGGGGTCAACCTACGAGCAGTACTTC. The encoded protein is CSASDKELKDRGSTYEQYF. The rearrangement joins TRBV20-1 to TRBJ2-7; TRBD1 aligns across 10 bases. The CDR3 is made up of 19 amino acids. With 3 bases clipped from V and 2 bases from J, the junction kept 19 bases outside the gene matches. Germline assignment: CDR1 DFQATT and CDR2 SNEGSKA (reference sequence).

This clonotype occurred a few times. The CDR3 nucleotides are TGTGCCAGCGCAGGACAGGGGAACCCCGAGCAGTACTTC. Its translation is CASAGQGNPEQYF. The chain couples TRBV18 to TRBJ2-7; TRBD1 agrees at 9 bases. J gave up 6 bases and V 8 bases, and 8 bases lay outside the gene matches. The CDR3 length is 13 residues. Germline V gene data show CDR1 as KGHSH and CDR2 as LQKENI.